A single sample gave rise to the 10 T cell receptor beta chains below, sequenced in a study of vaccination and CD4 T cells after COVID-19. No antigen is known for these receptors. Sequenced with the Oncomine TCR Beta short-read assay was DNA taken from cultured CD4+ T cells. MiXCR, applied by TCRdb to the PCR reads, yields one record per CDR3 protein. In the table there are roughly 4,000 distinct CDR3 sequences, 45% of which are singletons. The treatment was: roughly ten-day PBMC culture with coronavirus spike peptide pools or control peptides (ViraFEST assay). The sample taken for sequencing was CD4+ T cells from blood, cultured in vitro. The source is a human donor who had recovered from COVID-19.

V gene TRBV12-3 or TRBV12-4 combines with J gene TRBJ1-1; TRBD1 is a possible D gene (6 bases). V was shortened by 4 bases and J by 1 base, with 10 bases between the two germline ends. The length of the CDR3 is 14 residues. CDR3 in amino acids: CASSSNRANTEAFF. The CDR3 DNA sequence: TGTGCCAGCAGTTCTAACAGGGCGAACACTGAAGCTTTCTTT.

This chain connects TRBV11-2 to TRBJ2-1; D not certain. Judging by the DNA end, TRBJ2-7 fits better; the J call may be wrong. Germline V lookup: CDR1 SGHAT, CDR2 FQNNGV. The CDR3 is 12 residues long. CDR3 region: CASSLVFGEQYF. For the CDR3, the DNA is TGTGCCAGCAGCTTAGTGTTCGGGGAGCAGTACTTC.

The chain is built from TRBV7-2 and TRBJ1-1; 7 bases are a match to TRBD1. Germline CDR1 reads SGHTA; CDR2 reads FQGNSA. The CDR3 runs 13 residues. V dropped 5 bases and J dropped 7; count of bases not matched to a gene: 7. The CDR3 here is CASSADRSSEAFF. CDR3 nucleotide sequence: TGTGCCAGCAGCGCGGACAGGTCGAGTGAAGCTTTCTTT.

The chain has TRBV7-3 and TRBJ2-2; D may be TRBD1 (6 bases). This CDR3 spans 14 amino acids. V gave up 6 bases and J gave up 2 bases, with 10 bases separating them. Germline CDR1 reads SGHTA; CDR2 reads FQGTGA. In DNA form, the CDR3 reads TGTGCCAGCAGGGACAGCGTTAACACCGGGGAGCTGTTTTTT. Translated: CASRDSVNTGELFF. The full variable domain, its missing parts supplied by reference TRBV7-3 and TRBJ2-2, is GAGVSQTPSNKVTEKGKYVELRCDPISGHTALYWYRQSLGQGPEFLIYFQGTGAADDSGLPNDRFFAVRPEGSVSTLKIQRTERGDSAVYLCASRDSVNTGELFFGEGSRLTVL.

This chain connects TRBV6-5 to TRBJ2-7; 9 bases are a match to TRBD2. Germline CDR1 and CDR2: MNHEY and SVGAGI. The V and J ends lost 0 bases and 6 bases, in that order; junction bases with no gene match: 6. CDR3 length: 15 residues. The CDR3 DNA reads TGTGCCAGCAGTTACTCTGCTAGCGGGATCGGCGAGCAGTACTTC. Its protein is CASSYSASGIGEQYF.

This clonotype has only a few counts. This rearrangement joins TRBV6-5 to TRBJ1-6; D gene ambiguous. This CDR3 region has 14 residues. Germline V lookup: CDR1 MNHEY, CDR2 SVGAGI. The germline V and J ends were trimmed by 2 bases and 5 bases, with 7 bases remaining between them. CDR3 sequence reads: CASSYVGNNSPLHF. CDR3 sequence (DNA): TGTGCCAGCAGTTACGTGGGGAATAATTCACCCCTCCACTTT.

J is TRBJ2-3 and V is TRBV20-1; D perhaps matches TRBD1 (6 bases). Germline CDR1 is DFQATT and CDR2 is SNEGSKA (reference sequence). CDR3 length: 17 amino acids. Trimming took off 0 bases at V and 0 bases at J, with 16 bases between the two ends. This chain's CDR3 is CSARDPLGTHSTDTQYF. CDR3 DNA sequence: TGCAGTGCTAGAGATCCTTTAGGGACACATAGCACAGATACGCAGTATTTT.

The chain joins TRBV29-1 to TRBJ2-3, with 8 bases aligning to TRBD1. Trimming at V came to 4 bases and at J to 4 bases, leaving 10 bases not matched to a gene. The germline V gene has CDR1 SQVTM and CDR2 ANQGSEA. The CDR3 has 15 residues. CDR3 DNA: TGCAGCGTTGGGTTCCAGGGGGCAAGGGCAGATACGCAGTATTTT. Translation gives CSVGFQGARADTQYF.

V is TRBV20-1 and J is TRBJ2-4; D tentatively fits TRBD1 or TRBD2 (5 bases each). V lost 5 bases, J lost 7 bases, and 15 bases lay in between. This CDR3 comprises 13 residues. The V gene's germline CDR1 is DFQATT and CDR2 SNEGSKA (reference sequence). In nucleotides, the CDR3 is TGCAGTGCTGCGGTAAAGGGACGGAACATTCAGTACTTC. Amino acid sequence: CSAAVKGRNIQYF.

In this sample, this clonotype turned up a few times. This chain uses TRBV20-1 with TRBJ1-1; unclear D gene. Between the trimmed V and J ends, which lost 1 base and 4 bases, there was a span of 13 bases. Per germline, CDR1 DFQATT and CDR2 SNEGSKA (reference sequence). The CDR3 has 14 residues. The CDR3 nucleotides are TGCAGTGCTAGAGTAGGCACTCTGGGCACTGAAGCTTTCTTT. Its translation: CSARVGTLGTEAFF.